These T cell receptor beta chains were read from a single sample in a study of shared clonotypes between healthy human individuals. The table came from immunoSEQ multiplex PCR; TCRdb's copy has only in-frame clones and leaves some out. This sample has 950,000 to 1,300,000 clones, with approximately 68% found just once. Material: memory CD4+ T cells sorted from blood. These receptors were obtained from a man between 18 and 35 years old in good health. CDR3s include the opening cysteine and the closing phenylalanine or tryptophan. Each record gives: D gene, V gene, J gene, clone size, CDR3 DNA, CDR3 protein. The D gene is left open where the match is weak. Size values are once, few and many counts, or a class for expanded clones, and some rows have none.

D gene: NA
V gene: TRBV5-1
J gene: TRBJ2-1
clone size: NA
CDR3 DNA: TGCGCCAGCAGCTTGCAGGGTTTGGAGAATGAGCAGTTCTTC
CDR3 protein: CASSLQGLENEQFF

D gene: TRBD2
V gene: TRBV5-1
J gene: TRBJ2-1
clone size: NA
CDR3 DNA: TGCGCCAGCAGCTCCGGACTAGCGGACTACAATGAGCAGTTCTTC
CDR3 protein: CASSSGLADYNEQFF

D gene: NA
V gene: TRBV10-3
J gene: TRBJ1-1
clone size: NA
CDR3 DNA: TGTGCCATCAAGTCAGGGGAAAAGGCTGAAGCTTTCTTT
CDR3 protein: CAIKSGEKAEAFF

D gene: NA
V gene: TRBV28
J gene: TRBJ1-2
clone size: NA
CDR3 DNA: TGTGCCAGCAGCCCACCTTTCGGGGGGCTCGATGGCTACACCTTC
CDR3 protein: CASSPPFGGLDGYTF

D gene: NA
V gene: TRBV30
J gene: TRBJ1-3
clone size: NA
CDR3 DNA: TGTGCCTGTACGGACAACTCTGGAAACACCATATATTTT
CDR3 protein: CACTDNSGNTIYF

D gene: TRBD1
V gene: TRBV5-4
J gene: TRBJ2-5
clone size: NA
CDR3 DNA: TGTGCCAGCAGCACAGGGGTCCAAGAGACCCAGTACTTC
CDR3 protein: CASSTGVQETQYF

D gene: NA
V gene: TRBV19
J gene: TRBJ1-2
clone size: NA
CDR3 DNA: TGTGCCAGTAGATTTCTTGAGCAGGGATCATATGGCTACACCTTC
CDR3 protein: CASRFLEQGSYGYTF

D gene: NA
V gene: TRBV2
J gene: TRBJ1-2
clone size: NA
CDR3 DNA: TGTGCCAGCAGACCGTATACAGGGCCCCTGGGCTACACCTTC
CDR3 protein: CASRPYTGPLGYTF

D gene: TRBD1
V gene: TRBV27
J gene: TRBJ1-2
clone size: NA
CDR3 DNA: TGTGCCAGCAGTCAGACAGGGGACTATGGCTACACCTTC
CDR3 protein: CASSQTGDYGYTF

D gene: NA
V gene: TRBV28
J gene: TRBJ1-2
clone size: few
CDR3 DNA: TGTGCCAGCAGCTCAGGCCCTGGGGACCCCTATGGCTACACCTTC
CDR3 protein: CASSSGPGDPYGYTF

D gene: NA
V gene: TRBV5-8
J gene: TRBJ1-5
clone size: NA
CDR3 DNA: TGTGCCAGCAGGGGTCGGGCACCAGGGACGGGCAATCAGCCCCAGCATTTT
CDR3 protein: CASRGRAPGTGNQPQHF

D gene: NA
V gene: TRBV28
J gene: TRBJ1-1
clone size: NA
CDR3 DNA: TGTGCCAGCAGTTACATACCCGGGACTGTGGACACTGAAGCTTTCTTT
CDR3 protein: CASSYIPGTVDTEAFF

D gene: NA
V gene: TRBV21-1
J gene: TRBJ2-7
clone size: NA
CDR3 DNA: TGTGCCAGCAGCAAATTTGTGGTGGTCTACGAGCAGTACTTC
CDR3 protein: CASSKFVVVYEQYF

D gene: NA
V gene: TRBV30
J gene: TRBJ2-6
clone size: NA
CDR3 DNA: TGTGCCTGGAGTTTTGGGGGGACTGGGGCCAACGTCCTGACTTTC
CDR3 protein: CAWSFGGTGANVLTF

D gene: NA
V gene: TRBV6-1
J gene: TRBJ1-1
clone size: NA
CDR3 DNA: TGTGCCAGCAGTGAGCCGGGGTTTGGCGCTGAAGCTTTCTTT
CDR3 protein: CASSEPGFGAEAFF

D gene: NA
V gene: TRBV18
J gene: TRBJ2-4
clone size: NA
CDR3 DNA: TGTGCCAGCTCACCGGGGAACGAAAACATTCAGTACTTC
CDR3 protein: CASSPGNENIQYF